Listed here are 24 T cell receptor beta chains from one sample, sequenced in a study of human T cells and chemical hapten exposure. The time point is: patch test 2, 6 weeks after DPC sensitization. Stated treatment: therapeutic diphenylcyclopropenone sensitization with weekly scalp DPC. TCRdb re-called the RACE reads with MiXCR, one entry per CDR3 protein. The table records 330,000 or so distinct CDR3 sequences, about 6% of them present only once. Sequencing used whole blood, obtained in connection with sensitization to the hapten diphenylcyclopropenone (DPC). The receptors were gathered from a woman between 18 and 29 years old with alopecia areata. Some clones in this sample may be carry-over from other donors' samples.

This chain links TRBV12-3 or TRBV12-4 with TRBJ1-2; D gene unclear. The V end lost 3 bases, the J end lost 3 bases, and 11 bases lay between the germline ends. This CDR3 is built from 14 residues. CDR3 coding DNA: TGTGCCAGCAGTTTCAGACTGGGTGACTATGGCTACACCTTC. This translates into CASSFRLGDYGYTF.

The table lists this clonotype with many counts. The rearrangement links TRBV29-1 to TRBJ2-4; 11 bases are shared with TRBD2. The germline gives CDR1 SQVTM, CDR2 ANQGSEA. CDR3 length: 19 amino acids. The trim removed 4 bases at V and 0 bases at J, leaving 14 bases unmatched. Written as DNA, the CDR3 is TGCAGCGTTGGAGTGGGTCTAGCGGGGGGCGGACTAGCCAAAAACATTCAGTACTTC. This sequence encodes CSVGVGLAGGGLAKNIQYF.

V and J are TRBV2 and TRBJ1-2; TRBD1 might be the D (6 bases). V dropped 6 bases and J dropped 0 bases, with 14 bases sitting between them. From germline, CDR1 is SNHLY and CDR2 FYNNEI. The CDR3 loop spans 15 amino acids. The CDR3 reads CASSARTAPNYGYTF. CDR3 nucleotide sequence: TGTGCCAGCAGCGCGAGGACAGCGCCTAACTATGGCTACACCTTC.

V usage is TRBV12-3 or TRBV12-4 and J usage is TRBJ2-7; D is possibly TRBD1 (5 bases). The CDR3 totals 12 residues. Trimming left V 3 bases short and J 6 bases short, with 9 bases between. CDR3 amino acids: CASSLSGIEQYF. The CDR3 DNA reads TGTGCCAGCAGTTTGTCAGGGATCGAGCAGTACTTC.

The table lists this clonotype with a few counts. This chain connects TRBV6-5 to TRBJ2-1; D unclear. There are 15 residues in the CDR3. Trimming left V 5 bases short and J 0 bases short, with 11 bases between. From germline, CDR1 is MNHEY and CDR2 SVGAGI. CDR3 region: CASSPTSSSYNEQFF. CDR3 DNA: TGTGCCAGCAGTCCTACATCGAGCTCCTACAATGAGCAGTTCTTC.

At least ten counts were recorded for this clonotype. V is TRBV7-8 and J is TRBJ1-5; 7 bases are a match to TRBD1. CDR1 is SGHVS and CDR2 is FQNEAQ in the germline V gene. The CDR3 totals 16 residues. The V and J ends lost 1 base and 0 bases, in that order; junction bases with no gene match: 3. The CDR3 protein is CASSLEGALSNQPQHF. In nucleotides, the CDR3 is TGTGCCAGCAGCTTAGAGGGGGCCCTTAGCAATCAGCCCCAGCATTTT.

J is TRBJ2-6 and V is TRBV7-2; TRBD1 matches at 10 bases. V gave up 3 bases and J gave up 0 bases; unmatched junction bases: 5. Per the germline V gene, CDR1 is SGHTA and CDR2 is FQGNSA. The length of the CDR3 is 18 residues. CDR3 nucleotides: TGTGCCAGCAGCTTGACAGGGGGCCAAAGCTCTGGGGCCAACGTCCTGACTTTC. Its translation: CASSLTGGQSSGANVLTF.

This clonotype has ten or more counts. The chain is built from TRBV7-2 and TRBJ1-5, with TRBD1 matching over 7 bases. The CDR3 runs to 18 residues. Germline loops: CDR1 SGHTA, CDR2 FQGNSA. Trimming removed 1 base from V and 4 bases from J; junction bases left unmatched: 13. The CDR3 DNA follows: TGTGCCAGCAGCTTAGGCCTAGACAGGGTCTTTGTTAATCAGCCCCAGCATTTT. Its protein is CASSLGLDRVFVNQPQHF.

This rearrangement joins TRBV2 to TRBJ1-2; maybe TRBD1 (5 bases). CDR1 is SNHLY and CDR2 is FYNNEI in the germline V gene. CDR3 length equals 13 residues. The V and J ends lost 7 bases and 8 bases respectively, with 17 bases between them. Here the CDR3 reads CASIKQARGGYTF. CDR3 in DNA: TGTGCCAGCATTAAACAGGCCAGAGGAGGCTACACCTTC.

The rearrangement links TRBV7-2 to TRBJ2-5, with 7 bases identical to TRBD1. The V segment lost 4 bases and the J segment 3 bases; nucleotides outside the gene matches: 5. The CDR3 loop spans 14 amino acids. Germline CDR1 and CDR2: SGHTA and FQGNSA. CDR3 amino acids: CASSCDRVKETQYF. In nucleotides, the CDR3 is TGTGCCAGCAGCTGCGACAGGGTGAAAGAGACCCAGTACTTC.

The rearrangement links TRBV11-1 to TRBJ2-7, with TRBD1 identical over 8 bases. The V gene end was trimmed by 5 bases and the J gene end by 2 bases; junction bases not matched to a gene: 14. This CDR3 has 17 residues. Germline V lookup: CDR1 SGHAT, CDR2 FQDESV (reference sequence). CDR3 DNA sequence: TGTGCCAGCAGCGCCAGAATTGCAGGGGGCCAACCCTACGAGCAGTACTTC. Its translation: CASSARIAGGQPYEQYF.

The chain employs TRBV18 and TRBJ1-3; 8 bases align to TRBD1. CDR3 length equals 14 residues. CDR1 is KGHSH and CDR2 is LQKENI in the germline V gene. The ends lost 3 bases at V and 7 bases at J; junction bases unmatched: 5. The CDR3 nucleotides read TGTGCCAGCTCACCTCGACAGGGGAAGAACACCATATATTTT. Encoded protein: CASSPRQGKNTIYF.

The chain links TRBV9 to TRBJ2-3; the D gene is possibly TRBD2 (5 bases). The germline V and J ends were trimmed by 0 bases and 5 bases, with 7 bases remaining between them. The CDR3 is 13 residues long. Germline-derived CDR1 and CDR2 are SGDLS and YYNGEE. CDR3 protein: CASSVGGGDTQYF. The DNA of the CDR3 is TGTGCCAGCAGCGTAGGAGGAGGAGATACGCAGTATTTT.

This clonotype was seen many times. The CDR3 loop reads CASSPGQNQETQYF. The CDR3 DNA sequence: TGTGCCAGCAGCCCGGGACAAAACCAAGAGACCCAGTACTTC. The chain joins TRBV12-3 or TRBV12-4 to TRBJ2-5; weak D call: TRBD1 (6 bases). Between the trimmed V and J ends, which lost 6 bases and 0 bases, there was a span of 11 bases. CDR3 length: 14 residues.

This clonotype has only a few counts. The chain employs TRBV29-1 and TRBJ1-2; maybe TRBD1 (6 bases). This CDR3 spans 13 amino acids. Germline V CDR1 and CDR2: SQVTM, ANQGSEA. V lost 3 bases, J lost 4 bases, and 12 bases lay in between. The CDR3 region has the DNA TGCAGCGTTGATCTTGGCAGGGGCTATGGCTACACCTTC. It encodes CSVDLGRGYGYTF.

The J gene is TRBJ2-4, the V gene TRBV7-2, with unresolved D. Between the trimmed V and J ends, which lost 3 bases and 9 bases, there was a span of 9 bases. This CDR3 contains 12 residues. Per the germline V gene, CDR1 is SGHTA and CDR2 is FQGNSA. The CDR3, as DNA: TGTGCCAGCAGCTTTGAGGCCAGCATTCAGTACTTC. Protein: CASSFEASIQYF.

In this sample, this clonotype turned up many times. V is TRBV20-1 and J is TRBJ1-2; D might be TRBD1 (5 bases). The length of the CDR3 is 13 residues. Germline V gene sequence: CDR1 DFQATT, CDR2 SNEGSKA (reference sequence). Trimming removed 6 bases from V and 2 bases from J, with 13 bases in between. The CDR3 loop reads CSAPGTDNYGYTF. CDR3 in DNA: TGCAGTGCACCCGGGACGGACAACTATGGCTACACCTTC.

This clonotype was observed a handful of times. The CDR3 protein is CASSTTGPPYNEQFF. In nucleotides, the CDR3 is TGTGCCAGTAGCACGACGGGACCTCCCTACAATGAGCAGTTCTTC. This chain connects TRBV19 to TRBJ2-1; D possibly matches TRBD1 or TRBD2 (5 bases each). The CDR3 runs 15 residues. V lost 6 bases and J 2 bases, leaving 14 bases between the germline ends. The germline V gene encodes CDR1 LNHDA and CDR2 SQIVND (reference sequence).

This clonotype appeared a few times. The V gene is TRBV14, the J gene TRBJ2-5, with a tentative D call TRBD1 (5 bases). CDR1 is SGHDN and CDR2 is FVKESK in the germline V gene. Trimming shortened V by 2 bases and J by 2 bases, and 12 bases separated the two germline ends. The length of the CDR3 is 15 residues. The CDR3 sequence: CASSQLTAYQETQYF. The CDR3 nucleotides are TGTGCCAGCAGCCAACTGACAGCCTATCAAGAGACCCAGTACTTC.

This clonotype came up a few times. The genes are TRBV20-1 and TRBJ2-1; 7 positions agree with TRBD2. V trimming: 7 bases; J trimming: 2 bases; junction bases outside the gene matches: 5. CDR1 is DFQATT, CDR2 SNEGSKA, per germline (reference sequence). The CDR3 is 13 residues long. The CDR3 loop is CSGAGPPYNEQFF. DNA of the CDR3: TGCAGTGGAGCGGGGCCACCCTACAATGAGCAGTTCTTC.

The V gene is TRBV6-6, the J gene TRBJ2-3, with D possibly being TRBD1 or TRBD2 (6 bases each). The CDR3 sequence is 15 residues long. Germline V gene lookup returns CDR1 MNHNY and CDR2 SVGAGI (reference sequence). V lost 8 bases and J 6 bases, leaving 21 bases between the germline ends. In DNA, the CDR3 is TGTGCCAGCCTAAGGCTGGGGGGCCCCCCGGATACGCAGTATTTT. Its protein is CASLRLGGPPDTQYF.

This clonotype was seen repeatedly, ten times or more. This chain connects TRBV5-1 to TRBJ2-3, with a tentative D call TRBD1 (6 bases). The CDR3 is 17 residues long. Germline values: CDR1 SGHRS, CDR2 YFSETQ. Trimming cost V 5 bases and J 4 bases, with 23 bases left between them. The CDR3 coding sequence is TGCGCCAGCAGTTACCCGGACAGCTTGAAGAGCGCAGATACGCAGTATTTT. This gives the protein CASSYPDSLKSADTQYF.

This clonotype was observed at least ten times. The chain combines TRBV27 with TRBJ2-1, with 11 bases lining up with TRBD1. V shed 2 bases and J 9 bases; nucleotides not matched to a gene: 6. Germline V gene lookup returns CDR1 MNHEY and CDR2 SMNVEV (reference sequence). This CDR3 contains 15 residues. The DNA for the CDR3 is TGTGCCAGCAGTTTAATTCGGACAGGGGGCAGTGAGCAGTTCTTC. This codes for CASSLIRTGGSEQFF.

This clonotype has at least ten counts. The chain couples TRBV6-5 to TRBJ1-1; D is ambiguous. V was cut by 2 bases and J by 0 bases, with 10 bases left in between. Germline-derived CDR1 and CDR2 are MNHEY and SVGAGI. The CDR3 extends over 15 amino acids. The CDR3 protein is CASSYTQNLNTEAFF. DNA of the CDR3: TGTGCCAGCAGTTACACCCAGAACTTGAACACTGAAGCTTTCTTT.